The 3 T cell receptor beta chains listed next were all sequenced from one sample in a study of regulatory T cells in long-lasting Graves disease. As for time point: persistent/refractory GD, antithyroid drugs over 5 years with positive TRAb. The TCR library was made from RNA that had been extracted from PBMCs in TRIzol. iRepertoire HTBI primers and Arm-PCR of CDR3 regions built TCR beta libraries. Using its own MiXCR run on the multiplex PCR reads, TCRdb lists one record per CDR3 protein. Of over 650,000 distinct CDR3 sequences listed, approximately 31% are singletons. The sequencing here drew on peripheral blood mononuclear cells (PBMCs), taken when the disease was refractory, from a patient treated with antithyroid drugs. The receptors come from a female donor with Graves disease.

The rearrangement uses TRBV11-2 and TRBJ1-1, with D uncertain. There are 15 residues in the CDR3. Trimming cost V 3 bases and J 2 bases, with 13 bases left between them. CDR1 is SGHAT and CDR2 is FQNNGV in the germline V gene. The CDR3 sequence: CASSFSRVSNTEAFF. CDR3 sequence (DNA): TGTGCCAGCAGCTTTTCTCGGGTGTCTAACACTGAAGCTTTCTTT.

CDR3 sequence (DNA): TGTGCCAGCAGCGTAGTGCAGGGGGCGGATGGTGAAGCTTTCTTT. Encoded protein: CASSVVQGADGEAFF. J is TRBJ1-1 and V is TRBV9, with 8 bases fitting TRBD1. Germline V CDR1 and CDR2: SGDLS, YYNGEE. Germline trimming cut 0 bases from V and 7 bases from J; bases unmatched to any gene: 8. There are 15 residues in the CDR3. The full variable domain, its missing parts supplied by reference TRBV9 and TRBJ1-1, is DSGVTQTPKHLITATGQRVTLRCSPRSGDLSVYWYQQSLDQGLQFLIQYYNGEERAKGNILERFSAQQFPDLHSELNLSSLELGDSALYFCASSVVQGADGEAFFGQGTRLTVV.

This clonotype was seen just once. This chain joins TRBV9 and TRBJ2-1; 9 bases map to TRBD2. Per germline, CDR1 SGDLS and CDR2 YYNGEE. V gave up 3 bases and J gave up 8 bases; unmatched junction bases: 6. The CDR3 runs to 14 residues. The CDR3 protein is CASSALAGRDEQFF. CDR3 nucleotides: TGTGCCAGCAGCGCCCTAGCGGGGCGGGATGAGCAGTTCTTC.